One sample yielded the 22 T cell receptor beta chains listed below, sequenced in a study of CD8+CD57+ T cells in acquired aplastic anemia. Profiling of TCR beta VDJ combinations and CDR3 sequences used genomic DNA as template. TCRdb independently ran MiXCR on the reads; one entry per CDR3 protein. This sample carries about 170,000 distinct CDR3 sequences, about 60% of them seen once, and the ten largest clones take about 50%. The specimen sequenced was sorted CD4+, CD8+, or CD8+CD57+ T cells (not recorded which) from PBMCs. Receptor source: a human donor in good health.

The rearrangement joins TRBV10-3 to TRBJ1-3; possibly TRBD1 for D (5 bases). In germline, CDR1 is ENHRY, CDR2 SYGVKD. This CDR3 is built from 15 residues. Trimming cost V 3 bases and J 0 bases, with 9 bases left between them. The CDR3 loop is CAISDWTLSGNTIYF. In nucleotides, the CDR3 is TGTGCCATCAGTGACTGGACACTCTCTGGAAACACCATATATTTT.

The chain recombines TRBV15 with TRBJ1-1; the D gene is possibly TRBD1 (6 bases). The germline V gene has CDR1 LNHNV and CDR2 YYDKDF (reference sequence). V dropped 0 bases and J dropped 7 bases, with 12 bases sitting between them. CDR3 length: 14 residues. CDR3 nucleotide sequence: TGTGCCACCAGCAGAGATAAGGGGGGGATTGAAGCTTTCTTT. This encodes CATSRDKGGIEAFF.

The CDR3 is CASFGQGTSPLHF. CDR3 nucleotides: TGTGCCAGCTTTGGACAGGGGACTTCACCCCTCCACTTT. The chain combines TRBV19 with TRBJ1-6; 9 bases align to TRBD1. V shed 9 bases, J shed 9 bases, and the junction held 6 bases outside the gene matches. The germline V gene has CDR1 LNHDA and CDR2 SQIVND (reference sequence). CDR3 size: 13 residues.

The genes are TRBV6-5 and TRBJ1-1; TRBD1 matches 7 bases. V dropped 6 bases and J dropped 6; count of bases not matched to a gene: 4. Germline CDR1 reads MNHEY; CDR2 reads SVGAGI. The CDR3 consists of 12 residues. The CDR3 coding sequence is TGTGCCAGCAGGAGGGGGCAAGCTGAAGCTTTCTTT. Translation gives CASRRGQAEAFF.

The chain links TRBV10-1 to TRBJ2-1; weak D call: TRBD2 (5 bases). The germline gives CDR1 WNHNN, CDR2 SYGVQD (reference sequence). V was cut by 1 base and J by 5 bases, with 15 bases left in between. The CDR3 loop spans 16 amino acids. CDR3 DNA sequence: TGCGCCAGCAGTGAGTGGGCCGGGAAAGTTGACAATGAGCAGTTCTTC. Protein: CASSEWAGKVDNEQFF.

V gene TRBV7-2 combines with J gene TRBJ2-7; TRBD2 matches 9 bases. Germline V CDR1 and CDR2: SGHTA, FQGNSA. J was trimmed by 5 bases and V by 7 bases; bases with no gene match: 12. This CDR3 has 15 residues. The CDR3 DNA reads TGTGCCAGCACCCACGAGGGCGGGAGGGCCCACGAGCAGTACTTC. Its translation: CASTHEGGRAHEQYF.

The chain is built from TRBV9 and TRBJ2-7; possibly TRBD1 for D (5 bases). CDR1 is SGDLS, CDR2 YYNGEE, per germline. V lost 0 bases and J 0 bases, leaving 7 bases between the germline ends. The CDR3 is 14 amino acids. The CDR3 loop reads CASSVEGISYEQYF. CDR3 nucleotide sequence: TGTGCCAGCAGCGTAGAGGGGATCTCCTACGAGCAGTACTTC.

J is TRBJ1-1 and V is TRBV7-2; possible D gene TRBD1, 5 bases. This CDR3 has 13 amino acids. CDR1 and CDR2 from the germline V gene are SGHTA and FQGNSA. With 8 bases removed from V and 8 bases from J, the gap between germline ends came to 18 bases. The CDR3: CASLGTHGLEAFF. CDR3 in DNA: TGTGCCAGCCTGGGGACGCACGGGCTGGAAGCTTTCTTT.

CDR3 sequence reads: CASSLVVGGEQYF. CDR3 coding DNA: TGTGCCAGCAGTTTAGTTGTTGGTGGCGAGCAGTACTTC. This chain uses TRBV6-5 with TRBJ2-7; D not resolved. The germline V gene encodes CDR1 MNHEY and CDR2 SVGAGI. Deletions cut 4 bases from V and 6 bases from J, with 13 bases between. This CDR3 spans 13 amino acids.

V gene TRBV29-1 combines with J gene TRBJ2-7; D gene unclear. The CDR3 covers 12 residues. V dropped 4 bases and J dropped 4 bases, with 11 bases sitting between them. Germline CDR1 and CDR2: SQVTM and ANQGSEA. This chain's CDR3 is CSVGQVAYEQYF. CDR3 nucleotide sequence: TGCAGCGTTGGGCAGGTCGCGTACGAGCAGTACTTC.

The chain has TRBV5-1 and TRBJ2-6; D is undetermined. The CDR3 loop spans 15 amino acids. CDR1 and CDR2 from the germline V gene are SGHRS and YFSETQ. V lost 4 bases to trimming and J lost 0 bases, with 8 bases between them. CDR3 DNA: TGCGCCAGCAGCCCAGAGAGCTCTGGGGCCAACGTCCTGACTTTC. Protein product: CASSPESSGANVLTF. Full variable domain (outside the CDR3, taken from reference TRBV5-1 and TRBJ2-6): KAGVTQTPRYLIKTRGQQVTLSCSPISGHRSVSWYQQTPGQGLQFLFEYFSETQRNKGNFPGRFSGRQFSNSRSEMNVSTLELGDSALYLCASSPESSGANVLTFGAGSRLTVL.

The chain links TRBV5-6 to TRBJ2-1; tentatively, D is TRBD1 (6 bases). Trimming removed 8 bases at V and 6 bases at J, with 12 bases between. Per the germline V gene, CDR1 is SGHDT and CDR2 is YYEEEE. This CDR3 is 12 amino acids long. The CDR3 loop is CASGRGFNEQFF. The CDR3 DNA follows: TGTGCCAGTGGAAGGGGGTTCAATGAGCAGTTCTTC.

The CDR3 sequence: CASSHGTGCHEQYF. The CDR3 DNA reads TGTGCCAGCAGTCACGGGACAGGGTGCCACGAGCAGTACTTC. The chain couples TRBV6-5 to TRBJ2-7; TRBD1 matches at 9 bases. From germline, CDR1 is MNHEY and CDR2 SVGAGI. The CDR3 runs 14 residues. J gave up 5 bases and V 5 bases, and 7 bases lay outside the gene matches.

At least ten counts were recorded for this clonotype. The CDR3 DNA sequence: TGTGCCAGCAATGGGCACTATGGCTACACCTTC. Translating it yields CASNGHYGYTF. The rearrangement uses TRBV9 and TRBJ1-2; D ambiguous. The germline CDR1 and CDR2 sequences are SGDLS and YYNGEE. V was pared by 6 bases and J by 3 bases, with 6 bases between. CDR3 size: 11 residues.

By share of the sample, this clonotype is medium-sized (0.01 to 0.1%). The CDR3 sequence is CASSLQEAGTTYEQYF. CDR3 in DNA: TGTGCCAGCAGCCTTCAGGAGGCCGGGACTACCTACGAGCAGTACTTC. The chain couples TRBV3-1 to TRBJ2-7, with 7 bases identical to TRBD2. The CDR3 consists of 16 residues. With V trimmed by 4 bases and J by 2 bases, 11 bases remained unmatched. Germline CDR1 LGHDT, CDR2 YNNKEL (reference sequence).

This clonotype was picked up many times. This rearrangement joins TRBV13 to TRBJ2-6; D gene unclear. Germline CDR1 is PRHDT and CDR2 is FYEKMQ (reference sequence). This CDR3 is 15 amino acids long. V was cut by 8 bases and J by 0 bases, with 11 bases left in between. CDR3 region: CASSAVDSGANVLTF. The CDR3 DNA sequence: TGTGCCAGCTCAGCCGTGGACTCTGGGGCCAACGTCCTGACTTTC.

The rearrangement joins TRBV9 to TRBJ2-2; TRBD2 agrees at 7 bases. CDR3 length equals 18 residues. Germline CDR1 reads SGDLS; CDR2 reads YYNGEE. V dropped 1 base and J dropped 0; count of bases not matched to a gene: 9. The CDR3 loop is CASSVKAGPQANTGELFF. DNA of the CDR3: TGTGCCAGCAGCGTAAAAGCGGGGCCCCAAGCGAACACCGGGGAGCTGTTTTTT.

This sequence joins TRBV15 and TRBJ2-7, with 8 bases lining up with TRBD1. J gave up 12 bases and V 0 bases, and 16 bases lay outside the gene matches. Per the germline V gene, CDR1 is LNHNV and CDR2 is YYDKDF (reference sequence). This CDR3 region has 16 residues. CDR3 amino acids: CATSRDGTGGVGQMYF. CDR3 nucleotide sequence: TGTGCCACCAGCAGAGATGGGACAGGTGGTGTCGGTCAGATGTACTTC.

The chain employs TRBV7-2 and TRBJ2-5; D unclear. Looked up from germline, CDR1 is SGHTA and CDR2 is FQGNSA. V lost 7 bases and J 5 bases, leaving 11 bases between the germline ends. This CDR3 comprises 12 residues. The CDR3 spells CASNFGEETQYF. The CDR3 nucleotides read TGTGCCAGCAACTTTGGTGAGGAGACCCAGTACTTC.

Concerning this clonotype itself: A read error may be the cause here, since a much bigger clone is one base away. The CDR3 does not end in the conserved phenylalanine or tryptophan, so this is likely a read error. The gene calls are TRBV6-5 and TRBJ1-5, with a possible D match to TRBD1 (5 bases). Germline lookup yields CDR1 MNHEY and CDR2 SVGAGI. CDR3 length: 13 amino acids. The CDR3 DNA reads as TGTGCTTCACGGAGGGGAGTCCATCAGCCCCAGCATTGT. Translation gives CASRRGVHQPQHC.

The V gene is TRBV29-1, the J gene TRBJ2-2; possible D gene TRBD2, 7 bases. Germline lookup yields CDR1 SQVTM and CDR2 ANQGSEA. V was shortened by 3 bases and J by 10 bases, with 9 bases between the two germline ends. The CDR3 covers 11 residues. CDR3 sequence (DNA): TGCAGCGTTGAGGGGGGGGCGGAGCTGTTTTTT. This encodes CSVEGGAELFF.

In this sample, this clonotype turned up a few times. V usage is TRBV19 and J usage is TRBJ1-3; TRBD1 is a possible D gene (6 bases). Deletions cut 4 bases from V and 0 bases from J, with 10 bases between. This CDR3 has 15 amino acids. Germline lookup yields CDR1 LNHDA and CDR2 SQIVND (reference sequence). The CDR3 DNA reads TGTGCCAGTAGTACCCCCAGGGGCTCTGGAAACACCATATATTTT. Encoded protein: CASSTPRGSGNTIYF.